This T cell receptor beta chain stems from a study of CD8 T cells in Susac syndrome. Study context: Patients with Susac syndrome had blood drawn and were at that point therapy-naive, on corticosteroids, or on intravenous immunoglobulin alone.

This clonotype was seen only once. Its specificity is not known. Random hexamers were used to reverse transcribe an amount of roughly 0.45 to 1 ug RNA. Across 54 Vbeta and 13 Jbeta, immunoSEQ multiplex PCR amplified TCR beta CDR3. TCRdb re-called the immunoSEQ multiplex PCR reads with MiXCR, one entry per CDR3 protein. The profile covers some 240,000 distinct CDR3 sequences, with 90% to 97% appearing a single time and 0.1% taken by the ten largest. This CDR3 has 15 amino acids. Trimming at V came to 4 bases and at J to 4 bases, leaving 5 bases not matched to a gene. Germline values: CDR1 LNHDA, CDR2 SQIVND (reference sequence). Overall study results and limits: Only a relatively small number of individuals were included in the TCR sequencing and HLA analysis.

TEMRA cells were FACS-enriched and CD8+ and CD4+ T cells negatively isolated. Sequencing was carried out using CD4+ T cells from PBMCs. This receptor was taken from a human donor with Susac syndrome. The rearrangement uses TRBV19 and TRBJ2-1, with 9 positions matching TRBD2. The CDR3 spells CASSSVAGVYNEQFF. In DNA, the CDR3 is TGTGCCAGTAGTAGCGTAGCGGGAGTTTACAATGAGCAGTTCTTC.